This TCR beta chain was obtained from a study of radiotherapy plus CTLA-4 blockade in lung cancer. Turning to this clone: Its specificity is unknown.

Assay used: immunoSEQ multiplex PCR; TCRdb lists only in-frame clones, some missing. Of under 70,000 clones in the sample, about 72% were seen once. Focal radiation was given together with CTLA-4 blockade (ipilimumab) to patients with chemo-refractory metastatic non-small-cell lung cancer. Trimming at V came to 4 bases and at J to 1 base, leaving 3 bases not matched to a gene. The germline CDR1 and CDR2 sequences are MNHEY and SMNVEV (reference sequence). This CDR3 comprises 15 residues. Study-wide results and caveats: Blood saw expansion of tumor-derived TCR clones after radiotherapy plus ipilimumab.

The TCR was taken from a human donor with non-small cell lung cancer who had a complete response to radiotherapy plus ipilimumab. This chain joins TRBV27 and TRBJ2-3, with TRBD2 identical over 9 bases. Specimen: peripheral blood, collected from a patient treated with radiotherapy plus ipilimumab. The CDR3 sequence is CASSSSGRRTDTQYF. CDR3 nucleotides: TGTGCCAGCAGTTCCAGCGGGAGGCGCACAGATACGCAGTATTTT.